Described below is a single TCR beta chain sequence and its context. Its cognate antigen is unknown. These data are taken from a study of T cell responses to AZD1222 COVID-19 vaccine. Findings and limits, study-wide: Of the AZD1222 recipients, only five to seven were seropositive at baseline.

Profiled with immunoSEQ multiplex PCR; TCRdb holds only in-frame clones, not every one. Of roughly 29,000 clones in the sample, 93% are singletons; the top ten hold roughly 8.1%. CDR1 LGHDT and CDR2 YNNKEL come from the germline V gene (reference sequence). There are 16 residues in the CDR3. With 0 bases clipped from V and 7 bases from J, the junction kept 9 bases outside the gene matches. This receptor was obtained from an adult in good health. The sequencing here drew on peripheral blood, taken on day 0 of AZD1222 vaccination. The chain joins TRBV3-1 (or the pseudogene TRBV3-2) to TRBJ2-1; 7 nucleotides line up with TRBD2. The CDR3 DNA follows: TGTGCCAGCAGCCAAGATAGCGGCGGGAGTAGGAATGAGCAGTTCTTC. The encoded protein is CASSQDSGGSRNEQFF.